This T cell receptor (beta chain) was recovered during a study of early T cells in non-severe SARS-CoV-2 infection. Overall study: RNA in bulk from unsorted whole blood was sequenced, and chains were unpaired.

General study points: Anti-spike CD8 responses were favored in VDJdb matching, and private and CD4 specificities were missed.

The CDR3 has 15 residues. The germline V gene has CDR1 SGHTA and CDR2 FQGNSA. Trimming shortened V by 5 bases and J by 6 bases, and 20 bases separated the two germline ends. This clonotype was observed many times. Its antigen is not identified. The TCR library protocol was used to attach unique molecular identifiers. These identifiers were attached to individual cDNA molecules. Each CDR3 protein gets one entry after TCRdb re-called the 5' RACE reads with MiXCR. The profile shows tens of thousands of distinct CDR3 sequences, approximately 10% of them singletons. This chain links TRBV7-2 with TRBJ2-7, with D possibly matching TRBD2 (5 bases). The sequenced material came from whole blood. This sequence was found in an adult who was a healthcare worker with PCR-confirmed SARS-CoV-2 infection or an uninfected control (not recorded which). CDR3 sequence: CASSPRSGYKAEQYF. The CDR3 DNA sequence: TGTGCCAGCAGCCCCCGGTCGGGGTACAAGGCCGAGCAGTACTTC.